The present entry profiles one T cell receptor (beta chain) with its context. TCRdb keeps only in-frame clones here, not all; method: immunoSEQ multiplex PCR. The sample contains roughly 70,000 clones, 85% to 95% of which appear only once. The sample originates from a study of technical replicates of blood from several donors. This CDR3 region has 16 residues. Germline-derived CDR1 and CDR2 are SGHTA and FQGTGA. The V end was cut by 5 bases, the J end by 0 bases, with 15 bases between. Sequencing was carried out using PBMCs. The chain has TRBV7-3 and TRBJ2-3; maybe TRBD1 (6 bases). The clonotype comes from a human donor in good health. Some clones in this sample may be carry-over from other donors' samples. CDR3 residues: CASSPTLGQSTDTQYF. In DNA form, the CDR3 reads TGTGCCAGCAGCCCGACCCTAGGACAGAGCACAGATACGCAGTATTTT.